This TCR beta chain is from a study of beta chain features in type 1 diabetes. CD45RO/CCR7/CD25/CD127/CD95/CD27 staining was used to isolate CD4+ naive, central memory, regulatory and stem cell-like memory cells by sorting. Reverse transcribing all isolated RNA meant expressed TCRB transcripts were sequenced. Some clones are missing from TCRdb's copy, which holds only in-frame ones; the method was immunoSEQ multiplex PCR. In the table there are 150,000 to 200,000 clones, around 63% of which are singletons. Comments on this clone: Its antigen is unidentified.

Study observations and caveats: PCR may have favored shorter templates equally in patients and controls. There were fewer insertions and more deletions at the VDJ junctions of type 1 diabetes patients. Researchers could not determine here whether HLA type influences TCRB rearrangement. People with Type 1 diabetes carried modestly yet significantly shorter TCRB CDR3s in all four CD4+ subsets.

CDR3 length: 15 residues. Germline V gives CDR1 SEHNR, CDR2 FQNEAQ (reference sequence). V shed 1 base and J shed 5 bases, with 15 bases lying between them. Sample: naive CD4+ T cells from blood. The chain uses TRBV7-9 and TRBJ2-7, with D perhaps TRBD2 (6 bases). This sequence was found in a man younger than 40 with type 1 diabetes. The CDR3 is CASSLELRDFDEQYF. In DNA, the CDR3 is TGTGCCAGCAGCTTAGAACTCAGGGACTTCGACGAGCAGTACTTC.